This entry concerns a single T cell receptor beta chain. PCR employed 60 Vbeta and 13 Jbeta primers. Sequencing was performed with immunoSEQ multiplex PCR; in TCRdb, only in-frame clones are kept and a portion is missing. There are over 95,000 clones in the sample; about three quarters occur only once, and 2% to 3% lies in the top ten. This specimen comes from a study of cytomegalovirus exposure and HLA in healthy donors. Germline CDR1 and CDR2: SGHNT and YENEEA. CDR3 size: 15 residues. Germline trimming cut 11 bases from V and 3 bases from J; bases unmatched to any gene: 14. V usage is TRBV11-3 and J usage is TRBJ1-2; TRBD1 matches 8 bases. Sequenced input: PBMCs. This receptor was identified in a female donor in good health and CMV-seronegative. The DNA of the CDR3 is TGTGCCTCAGGGGCAGGGGGCACACTACACTATGGCTACACCTTC. It codes for CASGAGGTLHYGYTF.